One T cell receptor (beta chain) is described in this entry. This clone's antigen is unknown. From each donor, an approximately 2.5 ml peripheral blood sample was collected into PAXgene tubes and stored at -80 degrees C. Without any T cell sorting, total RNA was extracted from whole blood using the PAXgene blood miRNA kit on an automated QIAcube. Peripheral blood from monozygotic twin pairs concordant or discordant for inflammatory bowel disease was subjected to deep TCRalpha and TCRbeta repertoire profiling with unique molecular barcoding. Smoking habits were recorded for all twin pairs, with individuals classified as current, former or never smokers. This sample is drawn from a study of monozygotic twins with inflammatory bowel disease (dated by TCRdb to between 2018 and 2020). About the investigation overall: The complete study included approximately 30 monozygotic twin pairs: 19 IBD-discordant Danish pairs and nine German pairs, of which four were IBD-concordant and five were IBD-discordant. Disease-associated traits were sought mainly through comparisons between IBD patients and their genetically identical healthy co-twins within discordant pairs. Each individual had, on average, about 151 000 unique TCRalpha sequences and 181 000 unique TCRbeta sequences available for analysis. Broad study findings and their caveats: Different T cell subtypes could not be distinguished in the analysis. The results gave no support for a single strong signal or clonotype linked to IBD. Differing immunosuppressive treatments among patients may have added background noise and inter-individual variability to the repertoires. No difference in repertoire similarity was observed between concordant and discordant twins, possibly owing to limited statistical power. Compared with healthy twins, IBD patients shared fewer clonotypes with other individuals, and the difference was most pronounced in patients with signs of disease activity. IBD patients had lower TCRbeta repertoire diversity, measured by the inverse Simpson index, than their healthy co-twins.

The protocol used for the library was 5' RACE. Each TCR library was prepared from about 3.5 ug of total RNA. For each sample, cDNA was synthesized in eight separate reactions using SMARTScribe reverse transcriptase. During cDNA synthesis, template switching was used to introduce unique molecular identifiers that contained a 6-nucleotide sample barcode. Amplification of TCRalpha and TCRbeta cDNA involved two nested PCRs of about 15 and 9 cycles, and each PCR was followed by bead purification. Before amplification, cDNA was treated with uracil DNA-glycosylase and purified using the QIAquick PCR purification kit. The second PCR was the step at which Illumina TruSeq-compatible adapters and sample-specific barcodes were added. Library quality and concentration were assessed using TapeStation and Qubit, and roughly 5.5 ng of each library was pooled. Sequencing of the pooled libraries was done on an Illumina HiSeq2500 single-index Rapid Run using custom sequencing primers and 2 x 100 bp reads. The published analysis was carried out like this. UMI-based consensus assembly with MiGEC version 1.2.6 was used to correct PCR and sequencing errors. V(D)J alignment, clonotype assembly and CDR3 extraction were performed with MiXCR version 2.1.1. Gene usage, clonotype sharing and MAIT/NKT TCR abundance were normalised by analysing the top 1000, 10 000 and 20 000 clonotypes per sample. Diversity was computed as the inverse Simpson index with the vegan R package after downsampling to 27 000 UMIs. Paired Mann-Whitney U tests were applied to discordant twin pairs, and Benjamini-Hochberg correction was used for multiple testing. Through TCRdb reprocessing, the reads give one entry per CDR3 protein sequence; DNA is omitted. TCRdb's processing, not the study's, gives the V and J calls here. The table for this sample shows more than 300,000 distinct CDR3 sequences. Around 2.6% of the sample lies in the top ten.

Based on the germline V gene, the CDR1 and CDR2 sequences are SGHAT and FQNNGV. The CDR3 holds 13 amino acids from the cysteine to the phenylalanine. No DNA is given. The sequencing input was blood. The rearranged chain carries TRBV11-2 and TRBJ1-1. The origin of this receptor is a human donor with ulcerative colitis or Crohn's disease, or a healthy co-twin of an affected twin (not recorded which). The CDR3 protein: CASSLERWIEAFF.